Each of the 23 T cell receptor beta chains below was sequenced from the same sample in a study of cytomegalovirus exposure and HLA in healthy donors. Clones were read by immunoSEQ multiplex PCR, and TCRdb kept only the in-frame ones, dropping some. The table lists some 120,000 clones, 88% of them singletons. The source material was PBMCs. These receptors were collected from a man aged 30 to 45 in good health and CMV-seronegative.

The chain recombines TRBV5-1 with TRBJ2-5, with D maybe TRBD2 (6 bases). The CDR3 spans 16 residues. From germline, CDR1 is SGHRS and CDR2 YFSETQ. V was clipped by 4 bases and J by 1 base, with 17 bases between them. The CDR3 is CASSPPSPGVQETQYF. CDR3 DNA: TGCGCCAGCAGCCCCCCTTCACCGGGAGTCCAAGAGACCCAGTACTTC.

The chain combines TRBV30 with TRBJ1-1; tentatively, D is TRBD1 (6 bases). Germline CDR1 and CDR2: GTSNPN and SVGIG (reference sequence). This CDR3 is 12 amino acids long. V lost 3 bases and J lost 4, with 9 bases in between. CDR3 coding DNA: TGTGCCTGGAGCAGGGGAAGCACTGAAGCTTTCTTT. Its protein is CAWSRGSTEAFF.

The chain carries TRBV2 and TRBJ1-2; no reliable D call. Trimming left V 3 bases short and J 8 bases short, with 13 bases between. The CDR3 has 13 amino acids. The germline V gene has CDR1 SNHLY and CDR2 FYNNEI. CDR3 residues: CASSENLGRGYTF. CDR3 sequence (DNA): TGTGCCAGCAGTGAGAACCTAGGCCGGGGCTACACCTTC.

The chain links TRBV4-3 to TRBJ2-7, with D tentatively TRBD1 (6 bases). Germline CDR1 and CDR2: LGHNA and YSLEER. The CDR3 has 14 residues. The V end lost 1 base, the J end lost 6 bases, and 13 bases lay between the germline ends. The CDR3 loop reads CASSQGAGALEQYF. DNA for the CDR3: TGCGCCAGCAGCCAAGGGGCAGGGGCTCTCGAGCAGTACTTC.

In this sample, this clone turned up many times. The chain links TRBV9 to TRBJ2-7; D is undetermined. The germline V gene has CDR1 SGDLS and CDR2 YYNGEE. This CDR3 is 15 amino acids long. Trimming removed 4 bases from V and 2 bases from J, with 16 bases in between. CDR3 sequence: CASSPSGSLAYEQYF. The CDR3 DNA reads as TGTGCCAGCAGCCCGAGTGGCAGTCTAGCCTACGAGCAGTACTTC.

The V call is TRBV29-1, the J call TRBJ1-2; TRBD1 aligns across 9 bases. From germline, CDR1 is SQVTM and CDR2 ANQGSEA. Trimming took 5 bases from V and 8 from J; bases not matched to a gene: 6. This CDR3 comprises 12 residues. CDR3 nucleotides: TGCAGCGTTTGGGGACAGGGCTTGGGCTACACCTTC. This codes for CSVWGQGLGYTF.

The J gene is TRBJ2-1, the V gene TRBV7-2; D is unclear. The germline gives CDR1 SGHTA, CDR2 FQGNSA. V lost 1 base and J 9 bases, leaving 13 bases between the germline ends. The CDR3 consists of 14 residues. The CDR3 bases are TGTGCCAGCAGCTTAGGAGACCCCCGCGGTGAGCAGTTCTTC. It specifies CASSLGDPRGEQFF.

This chain links TRBV7-2 with TRBJ1-2, with a tentative D call TRBD1 (6 bases). The length of the CDR3 is 13 residues. Between the trimmed V and J ends, which lost 5 bases and 3 bases, there was a span of 10 bases. Germline CDR1 and CDR2: SGHTA and FQGNSA. The CDR3 nucleotides read TGTGCCAGCAGCCCGACAGGATACTATGGCTACACCTTC. Translation gives CASSPTGYYGYTF.

The rearrangement joins TRBV18 to TRBJ2-6; D remains unclear. V lost 3 bases and J 0 bases, leaving 6 bases between the germline ends. This CDR3 is built from 15 residues. Germline-derived CDR1 and CDR2 are KGHSH and LQKENI. Here the CDR3 reads CASSPVHSGANVLTF. The CDR3 DNA follows: TGTGCCAGCTCACCTGTCCACTCTGGGGCCAACGTCCTGACTTTC.

This chain connects TRBV12-5 to TRBJ1-1; 8 nucleotides agree with TRBD1. Germline values: CDR1 LGHNT, CDR2 FRNRAP. After removal of 2 bases from V and 3 bases from J, the junction contained 14 bases not matched to a gene. The CDR3 sequence is 18 residues long. CDR3 region: CASGLWGTGGLLDTEAFF. The CDR3 bases are TGTGCTAGTGGTTTGTGGGGGACAGGTGGGCTTTTGGACACTGAAGCTTTCTTT.

This chain uses TRBV5-1 with TRBJ1-3, with a possible D match to TRBD1 (5 bases). V lost 4 bases and J 0 bases, leaving 14 bases between the germline ends. Germline V CDR1 and CDR2: SGHRS, YFSETQ. CDR3 length: 16 residues. CDR3 DNA sequence: TGCGCCAGCAGCCCCGGGGGGTCCCTCTCTGGAAACACCATATATTTT. This encodes CASSPGGSLSGNTIYF.

In its sample, this clone was seen once. The gene calls are TRBV6-6 and TRBJ1-3; D not certain. The CDR3 sequence is 14 residues long. The ends were cut back, 2 bases at V and 11 bases at J, with 16 bases in the middle. Germline CDR1 and CDR2: MNHNY and SVGAGI (reference sequence). CDR3 loop: CASSYSLPREAIYF. In DNA, the CDR3 is TGTGCCAGCAGTTACAGTCTTCCTAGGGAGGCCATATATTTT.

The CDR3 here is CASSLGLGQGISEQYF. The CDR3 bases are TGTGCCAGCAGCTTGGGGTTGGGACAGGGTATTTCCGAGCAGTACTTC. The chain is built from TRBV5-4 and TRBJ2-7; 9 bases map to TRBD1. The CDR3 has 16 amino acids. V dropped 0 bases and J dropped 6; count of bases not matched to a gene: 10. Germline V gene data show CDR1 as SGHNT and CDR2 as YYREEE (reference sequence).

This chain uses TRBV6-4 with TRBJ2-2; D is uncertain. This CDR3 comprises 14 residues. V was shortened by 2 bases and J by 3 bases, with 7 bases between the two germline ends. Germline assignment: CDR1 MRHNA and CDR2 SNTAGT. CDR3 sequence: CASSDDRDTGELFF. Written as DNA, the CDR3 is TGTGCCAGCAGTGACGATCGAGACACCGGGGAGCTGTTTTTT.

The genes are TRBV27 and TRBJ2-7, with a possible D match to TRBD1 (6 bases). The CDR3 runs 14 residues. V lost 8 bases and J lost 2, with 16 bases in between. Germline V lookup: CDR1 MNHEY, CDR2 SMNVEV (reference sequence). CDR3 nucleotides: TGTGCCAGCTTCTCTCAGGACAGAGCCTACGAGCAGTACTTC. It encodes CASFSQDRAYEQYF.

The rearrangement uses TRBV12-1 and TRBJ2-5; the table calls TRBD2, which could not be checked here. TRBV12-1 is reported as a pseudogene. The CDR3 is made up of 15 amino acids. In DNA form, the CDR3 reads TGTGCCAGCACCCTGGCGGGGGGAAGGGAAGAGACCCAGTACTTC. It encodes CASTLAGGREETQYF.

The chain couples TRBV29-1 to TRBJ1-1; the D gene is possibly TRBD1 (5 bases). The length of the CDR3 is 13 residues. The V gene's germline CDR1 is SQVTM and CDR2 ANQGSEA. The ends were cut back, 2 bases at V and 0 bases at J, with 7 bases in the middle. CDR3 sequence (DNA): TGCAGCGTTGAAAAGGGGATGAACACTGAAGCTTTCTTT. This gives the protein CSVEKGMNTEAFF.

The V call is TRBV5-1, the J call TRBJ1-2, with 10 bases that match TRBD1. The germline V gene has CDR1 SGHRS and CDR2 YFSETQ. This CDR3 has 15 residues. Trimming at V came to 4 bases and at J to 4 bases, leaving 7 bases not matched to a gene. The CDR3 reads CASSVGTGDGYGYTF. The CDR3 nucleotides read TGCGCCAGCAGCGTAGGGACAGGGGACGGCTATGGCTACACCTTC.

This rearrangement joins TRBV5-1 to TRBJ1-4; D unresolved. The germline V gene has CDR1 SGHRS and CDR2 YFSETQ. CDR3 length equals 14 residues. Between the trimmed V and J ends, which lost 5 bases and 4 bases, there was a span of 12 bases. CDR3 amino acids: CASRLGGINEKLFF. CDR3 bases: TGCGCCAGCAGGTTAGGAGGGATTAATGAAAAACTGTTTTTT.

The CDR3 DNA reads as TGTGCCTGGAGTTCAGCTAGCGGGAGAGGCCATGAGCAGTTCTTC. Its protein is CAWSSASGRGHEQFF. This rearrangement joins TRBV30 to TRBJ2-1, with 10 bases lining up with TRBD2. There are 15 residues in the CDR3. The V gene end was trimmed by 2 bases and the J gene end by 8 bases; junction bases not matched to a gene: 9. Germline V gene lookup returns CDR1 GTSNPN and CDR2 SVGIG (reference sequence).

V usage is TRBV9 and J usage is TRBJ2-1, with TRBD2 identical over 9 bases. J was trimmed by 3 bases and V by 0 bases; bases with no gene match: 1. Germline V CDR1 and CDR2: SGDLS, YYNGEE. CDR3 size: 15 residues. CDR3 residues: CASSVDSGSYNEQFF. CDR3 DNA sequence: TGTGCCAGCAGCGTAGATAGCGGGAGCTACAATGAGCAGTTCTTC.

The chain joins TRBV19 to TRBJ1-1; 9 bases are shared with TRBD1. The CDR3 is 12 amino acids. Losses at the gene ends were 8 bases for V and 5 bases for J; bases not matched to a gene: 3. Germline CDR1 LNHDA, CDR2 SQIVND (reference sequence). CDR3 bases: TGTGCCAGTGGGGACAGGGTTACTGAAGCTTTCTTT. Its protein product is CASGDRVTEAFF.

This sequence joins TRBV5-6 and TRBJ2-7; no reliable D call. This CDR3 region has 14 residues. Germline V CDR1 and CDR2: SGHDT, YYEEEE. Between the trimmed V and J ends, which lost 0 bases and 5 bases, there was a span of 12 bases. The CDR3, as DNA: TGTGCCAGCAGCTTGGGTGTATCCGTCCACGAGCAGTACTTC. It is translated as CASSLGVSVHEQYF.